These 8 T cell receptor beta chains originate from one sample sequenced in a study of shared clonotypes between healthy human individuals. Sequencing was performed with immunoSEQ multiplex PCR; in TCRdb, only in-frame clones are kept and a portion is missing. This table has roughly 1,100,000 clones, under 80% appearing once. The specimen sequenced was memory CD4+ T cells sorted from blood. This sample's subset: CD45RA-negative fraction. These receptors were obtained from a man aged 18 to 30 in good health.

The gene calls are TRBV4-3 and TRBJ2-7; tentative D call: TRBD2 (5 bases). Trimming took off 3 bases at V and 5 bases at J, with 11 bases between the two ends. CDR3 size: 13 residues. Germline assignment: CDR1 LGHNA and CDR2 YSLEER. CDR3 sequence (DNA): TGCGCCAGCAGCCAGCGTACTAGGAACGAGCAGTACTTC. It yields the protein CASSQRTRNEQYF.

This clone was detected once. The chain is built from TRBV29-1 and TRBJ2-5; D remains unclear. CDR3 length equals 14 residues. With 6 bases removed from V and 0 bases from J, the gap between germline ends came to 14 bases. Germline V lookup: CDR1 SQVTM, CDR2 ANQGSEA. The DNA of the CDR3 is TGCAGCGTCAATCCGATGAACTACCAAGAGACCCAGTACTTC. Amino acid sequence: CSVNPMNYQETQYF.

The chain links TRBV4-2 to TRBJ2-3, with unresolved D. The CDR3 is made up of 14 amino acids. Per germline, CDR1 LGHNA and CDR2 YNFKEQ. Trimming took off 0 bases at V and 0 bases at J, with 4 bases between the two ends. The CDR3 protein is CASSQELSTDTQYF. Written as DNA, the CDR3 is TGTGCCAGCAGCCAAGAGCTCAGCACAGATACGCAGTATTTT.

V gene TRBV6-1 combines with J gene TRBJ1-1; no firm D call. The V end lost 7 bases, the J end lost 0 bases, and 9 bases lay between the germline ends. Germline V lookup: CDR1 MNHNS, CDR2 SASEGT. The CDR3 runs to 13 residues. The CDR3, as DNA: TGTGCCAGCATTTGGCCCATGAACACTGAAGCTTTCTTT. Translated: CASIWPMNTEAFF.

There are a few counts of this clone. This chain connects TRBV6-1 to TRBJ2-7, with 8 bases fitting TRBD2. CDR3 length: 15 residues. Germline CDR1 reads MNHNS; CDR2 reads SASEGT. V shed 2 bases and J 0 bases; nucleotides not matched to a gene: 3. Here the CDR3 DNA reads TGTGCCAGCAGTGAACCCACTAGCGGCTCCTACGAGCAGTACTTC. This sequence encodes CASSEPTSGSYEQYF.

A few counts support this clone. Other DNA sequences from this sample encode an identical CDR3 as well. In DNA, the CDR3 is TGCGCCAGCAGTGTGACAGGTTCAGGGTATGAAAAACTGTTTTTT. It encodes CASSVTGSGYEKLFF. V and J are TRBV5-1 and TRBJ1-4, with a tentative D call TRBD1 (6 bases). V lost 5 bases and J lost 6, with 17 bases in between. The germline CDR1 and CDR2 sequences are SGHRS and YFSETQ. This CDR3 has 15 amino acids.

This clone was observed a few times. The CDR3 nucleotides read TGCAGCGTTGAGGACCGGATTTCTGGGGAGTACTTC. Its protein product is CSVEDRISGEYF. The chain employs TRBV29-1 and TRBJ2-7; no clear D gene. Germline V gene lookup returns CDR1 SQVTM and CDR2 ANQGSEA. This CDR3 contains 12 residues. Trimming took 3 bases from V and 11 from J, leaving 17 bases between them.

The chain has TRBV5-5 and TRBJ2-1; 8 bases line up with TRBD1. V lost 2 bases and J lost 3; bases outside the gene matches: 4. The CDR3 spans 15 residues. Germline V gene lookup returns CDR1 SGHKS and CDR2 YYEKEE (reference sequence). DNA for the CDR3: TGTGCCAGCAGCTTACTCGGACAGGGCTACAATGAGCAGTTCTTC. It yields the protein CASSLLGQGYNEQFF.